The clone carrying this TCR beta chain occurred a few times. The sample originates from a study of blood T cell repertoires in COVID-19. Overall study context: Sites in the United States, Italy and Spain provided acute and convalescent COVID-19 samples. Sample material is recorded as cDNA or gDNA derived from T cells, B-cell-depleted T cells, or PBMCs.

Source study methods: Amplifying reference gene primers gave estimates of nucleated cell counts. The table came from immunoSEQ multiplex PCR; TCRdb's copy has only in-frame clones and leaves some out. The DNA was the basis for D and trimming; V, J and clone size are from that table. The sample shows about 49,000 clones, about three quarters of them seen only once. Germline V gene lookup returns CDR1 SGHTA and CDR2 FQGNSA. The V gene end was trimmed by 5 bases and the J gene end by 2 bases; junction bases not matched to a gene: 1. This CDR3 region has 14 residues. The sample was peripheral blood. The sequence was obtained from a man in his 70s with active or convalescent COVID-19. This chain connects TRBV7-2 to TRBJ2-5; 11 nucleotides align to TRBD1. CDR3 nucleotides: TGTGCCAGCAGCCGGGACAGGGGGCAAGAGACCCAGTACTTC. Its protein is CASSRDRGQETQYF.